These T cell receptor beta chains were read from a single sample in a study of OX40 agonist ivuxolimab in advanced cancers. Generated by immunoSEQ multiplex PCR, the TCRdb table keeps only in-frame clones and is missing some. The sample shows roughly 60,000 clones, around 86% of them seen only once. The sample was CD4+ or CD8+ T cells sorted from blood, taken in a trial of the OX40 agonist ivuxolimab. The receptors come from an adult with an advanced solid tumor such as melanoma, head and neck, liver or kidney cancer. The CDR3 runs from the conserved cysteine through the conserved F or W. A D gene is named only where the DNA matches it firmly. Size is stated for part of the rows, as once, few or many counts, or as a class when the clone is expanded.

>TRBJ1-2|few|TRBV7-2|TRBD1
TGTGCCAGCAGCTTGGACAGGACAGGGTATGGCTACACCTTC
CASSLDRTGYGYTF
>TRBJ2-1|NA|TRBV19|NA
TGTGCCAGTAGTAACGTCGGGCGGAATGAGCAGTTCTTC
CASSNVGRNEQFF
>TRBJ2-2|NA|TRBV2|NA
TGTGCCAGCAGGGCCCAGGGGGGCACCGGGGAGCTGTTTTTT
CASRAQGGTGELFF
>TRBJ1-2|NA|TRBV7-2|NA
TGTGCCAGCAGCTTCCCGGGGCACTATGGCTACACCTTC
CASSFPGHYGYTF
>TRBJ1-1|few|TRBV4-2|NA
TGTGCCAGCAGCCAGATGGCCGGAAAGAACACTGAAGCTTTCTTT
CASSQMAGKNTEAFF
>TRBJ2-7|NA|TRBV6-1|TRBD2
TGTGCCAGCCGCGGGAGGGCCACCCGCCACGAGCAGTACTTC
CASRGRATRHEQYF
>TRBJ2-3|NA|TRBV5-6|TRBD2
TGTGCCAGCAGCTTTAGCGGGGAGGGCACAGATACGCAGTATTTT
CASSFSGEGTDTQYF
>TRBJ2-2|NA|TRBV28|TRBD2
TGTGCCAGCAGTTTGTTCTCCGGGGGGACCGGGGAGCTGTTTTTT
CASSLFSGGTGELFF
>TRBJ1-4|NA|TRBV10-2|NA
TGCGCCAGCAGGGCCGGGTTACTGTACTCAACTAATGAAAAACTGTTTTTT
CASRAGLLYSTNEKLFF
>TRBJ1-1|NA|TRBV6-7|NA
TGTGGGTATCAGACAGGCTGGAACACTGAAGCTTTCTTT
CGYQTGWNTEAFF
>TRBJ1-5|NA|TRBV12-5|NA
TGTGCTAGTGGACACACGAGCAATCAGCCCCAGCATTTT
CASGHTSNQPQHF
>TRBJ2-7|NA|TRBV4-2|NA
TGTGCCAGCAGCCAAGTGGCAGGGGAAGCCTACGAGCAGTACTTC
CASSQVAGEAYEQYF
>TRBJ2-6|NA|TRBV10-3|NA
TGTGCCATCAGTCGGTCGGGGGGGACAGAAAACCCCGCAGGAGGGGCCAACGTCCTGACTTTC
CAISRSGGTENPAGGANVLTF
>TRBJ2-1|NA|TRBV6-6|TRBD2
TGTGCCAGCAGCCCAACCGGGACTAGCGGATACAATGAGCAGTTCTTC
CASSPTGTSGYNEQFF
>TRBJ1-1|NA|TRBV28|TRBD1
TGTGCCAGCCGGACAGGGGGCCGGACTGAAGCTTTCTTT
CASRTGGRTEAFF
>TRBJ2-1|NA|TRBV11-2|NA
TGTGCCAGCAGCTACGTTTGGGTGAATGAGCAGTTCTTC
CASSYVWVNEQFF
>TRBJ2-3|NA|TRBV29-1|TRBD1
TGCAGCGTAGGACAGGGGTACACAGATACGCAGTATTTT
CSVGQGYTDTQYF
>TRBJ1-5|NA|TRBV2|NA
TGTGCCAGCACGCCGGACGCGGGTAGCAATCAGCCCCAGCATTTT
CASTPDAGSNQPQHF
>TRBJ2-7|NA|TRBV29-1|TRBD2
TGCAGCGTTGATATGGGACTAGCAGGCTACGAGCAGTACTTC
CSVDMGLAGYEQYF
>TRBJ1-6|NA|TRBV28|NA
TGTGCCAGCAAAGTGAGCTCCTATAATTCACCCCTCCACTTT
CASKVSSYNSPLHF
>TRBJ2-1|NA|TRBV2|TRBD2
TGTGCCAGCAGCGCGGGACTAGCGACGTCCAATGAGCAGTTCTTC
CASSAGLATSNEQFF
>TRBJ2-5|NA|TRBV6-1|TRBD1
TGTGCCAGCAGAACCGGTGGGACAGAAGAGACCCAGTACTTC
CASRTGGTEETQYF
>TRBJ1-1|once|TRBV7-2|NA
TGTGCCAGCAGCTTAAGGTTGAACACTGAAGCTTTCTTT
CASSLRLNTEAFF
>TRBJ2-5|NA|TRBV4-2|NA
TGTGCCAGCAGCCAAGCACGGAGCCAAGAGACCCAGTACTTC
CASSQARSQETQYF
>TRBJ2-7|NA|TRBV28|TRBD1
TGTGCCAGCATTCTTGGGACAGGGGGACACGAGCAGTACTTC
CASILGTGGHEQYF
>TRBJ1-5|NA|TRBV4-1|NA
TGCGCCAGCAGCCAATCTAAGTTAGGGGAGGGAAATCAGCCCCAGCATTTT
CASSQSKLGEGNQPQHF
>TRBJ2-2|NA|TRBV27|TRBD2
TGTGCCAGCCGATTAGTAGCGGGAGCGGCGAACACCGGGGAGCTGTTTTTT
CASRLVAGAANTGELFF
>TRBJ1-4|few|TRBV6-1|NA
TGTGCCAGCGGGATGGAGTCGGGGGTGTTTTTT
CASGMESGVFF
>TRBJ2-3|NA|TRBV14|TRBD1
TGTGCCAGCAGCCAAGATGTCTTGGGACAGGGTTTTTCAGATACGCAGTATTTT
CASSQDVLGQGFSDTQYF
>TRBJ2-5|NA|TRBV6-1|NA
TGTGCCAGCAGTGATCCAGCAGAGACCCAGTACTTC
CASSDPAETQYF
>TRBJ1-2|NA|TRBV6-5|TRBD1
TGTGCCAGCAGTCCAGGACAGGTAAACTATGGCTACACCTTC
CASSPGQVNYGYTF
>TRBJ2-1|once|TRBV19|NA
TGTGCCAGTAGTATAGATTCCGGGGGTTACAATGAGCAGTTCTTC
CASSIDSGGYNEQFF
>TRBJ2-3|NA|TRBV11-2|NA
TGTGCCAGCAGCTTAGAGGGGGCTAGAGATACGCAGTATTTT
CASSLEGARDTQYF
>TRBJ1-2|NA|TRBV2|TRBD1
TGTGCCAGCAGGCGACAGGGCACAGACTTGGGCTATGGCTACACCTTC
CASRRQGTDLGYGYTF
>TRBJ2-2|NA|TRBV5-1|TRBD1
TGCGCCAGCAGCGTTCGCGACAGGGCCACCGGGGAGCTGTTTTTT
CASSVRDRATGELFF
>TRBJ1-3|NA|TRBV15|NA
TGTGCCACCAGCAGAGATCTGAGTGGCAGGGTGGGAAACACCATATATTTT
CATSRDLSGRVGNTIYF
>TRBJ2-5|once|TRBV28|NA
TGTGCCAGCATCGGGGACCCTCGTCAAGAGACCCAGTACTTC
CASIGDPRQETQYF
>TRBJ1-3|NA|TRBV7-9|TRBD1
TGTGCCAGCAGCTTAGCGCTAACAGGGGTCGACTCTGGAAACACCATATATTTT
CASSLALTGVDSGNTIYF
>TRBJ1-3|medium-sized|TRBV7-2|NA
TGTGCCAGCAGCTTAGGAGGGCAAGGACTATCTGGAAACACCATATATTTT
CASSLGGQGLSGNTIYF
>TRBJ1-6|NA|TRBV2|NA
TGTGCCAGCAGTTTTCCTTTGACGGATAATTCACCCCTCCACTTT
CASSFPLTDNSPLHF
>TRBJ1-1|NA|TRBV7-9|TRBD1
TGTGCCAGCAGCCGGACAGGGCTCCCTGAAGCTTTCTTT
CASSRTGLPEAFF
>TRBJ1-2|few|TRBV28|NA
TGTGCCAGCAGTCTCTACCTATCCCGTGGCTACACCTTC
CASSLYLSRGYTF